The 10 T cell receptor beta chains listed next were all sequenced from one sample in a study of cytomegalovirus exposure and HLA in healthy donors. Vbeta (60) and Jbeta (13) primers were used in the PCR. The repertoire was sequenced with immunoSEQ multiplex PCR; TCRdb's copy has only in-frame clones and lacks some. The top ten clones hold 7.5% to 10% of a sample with more than 100,000 clones, 80% of them seen once. The sequenced sample was PBMCs. The receptors derive from a female donor in good health and CMV-seropositive.

This clone was seen once. The V gene is TRBV18, the J gene TRBJ2-7; 10 bases match TRBD2. This CDR3 has 15 amino acids. V lost 3 bases and J lost 3; bases outside the gene matches: 5. Germline lookup yields CDR1 KGHSH and CDR2 LQKENI. This CDR3 reads CASSPGTSDHYEQYF. The CDR3 DNA reads as TGTGCCAGCTCACCTGGGACTAGCGACCACTACGAGCAGTACTTC.

In its sample, this clone was seen once. The chain uses TRBV6-5 and TRBJ2-5; tentatively, D is TRBD1 (6 bases). Trimming removed 7 bases at V and 2 bases at J, with 17 bases between. CDR3 length equals 15 residues. Looked up from germline, CDR1 is MNHEY and CDR2 is SVGAGI. CDR3 loop: CASTRGDIGQETQYF. CDR3 nucleotides: TGTGCCAGCACCCGAGGGGACATCGGACAAGAGACCCAGTACTTC.

V gene TRBV19 combines with J gene TRBJ1-1; D is unclear. The length of the CDR3 is 14 residues. V shed 3 bases and J shed 3 bases, with 11 bases lying between them. Germline values: CDR1 LNHDA, CDR2 SQIVND (reference sequence). CDR3 in amino acids: CASSMRAGYTEAFF. The DNA for the CDR3 is TGTGCCAGTAGTATGAGGGCCGGGTACACTGAAGCTTTCTTT. Complete variable domain (other parts from reference TRBV19 and TRBJ1-1): DGGITQSPKYLFRKEGQNVTLSCEQNLNHDAMYWYRQDPGQGLRLIYYSQIVNDFQKGDIAEGYSVSREKKESFPLTVTSAQKNPTAFYLCASSMRAGYTEAFFGQGTRLTVV.

Notes on this clone: The junction departs from the called germline gene at one end, perhaps through a read error. The gene calls are TRBV5-1 and TRBJ1-1, with D maybe TRBD1 (6 bases). This CDR3 is built from 11 residues. Germline CDR1 reads SGHRS; CDR2 reads YFSETQ. Written as DNA, the CDR3 is TGCGCCAGCAGCGGGGACACCGAAGCTTTCTTT. Amino acids: CASSGDTEAFF.

This chain links TRBV4-1 with TRBJ1-6, with D uncertain. V was pared by 8 bases and J by 0 bases, with 20 bases between. Germline CDR1 and CDR2: MGHRA and YSYEKL. This CDR3 is built from 18 residues. The CDR3 here is CASSEETNDFSYNSPLHF. The CDR3 DNA sequence: TGCGCCAGCTCAGAGGAAACCAACGACTTCTCCTATAATTCACCCCTCCACTTT.

The CDR3 DNA follows: TGTGCCAGCAAGAGGACAGGGTCGGGGGGCTACACCTTC. Translating gives CASKRTGSGGYTF. The chain joins TRBV2 to TRBJ1-2; 8 bases map to TRBD1. Germline CDR1 is SNHLY and CDR2 is FYNNEI. The CDR3 sequence is 13 residues long. The V and J ends lost 7 bases and 8 bases, in that order; junction bases with no gene match: 9.

This chain uses TRBV2 with TRBJ2-5; TRBD2 matches at 13 bases. CDR1 is SNHLY and CDR2 is FYNNEI in the germline V gene. This CDR3 region has 14 residues. With 8 bases clipped from V and 3 bases from J, the junction kept 3 bases outside the gene matches. The CDR3 bases are TGTGCCAGCTATGGGACTAGCGGGGAAGAGACCCAGTACTTC. Its translation is CASYGTSGEETQYF.

The J gene is TRBJ2-7, the V gene TRBV7-9; TRBD1 might be the D (5 bases). The CDR3 totals 11 residues. Looked up from germline, CDR1 is SEHNR and CDR2 is FQNEAQ (reference sequence). Trimming removed 9 bases at V and 5 bases at J, with 11 bases between. The CDR3 nucleotides read TGTGCCAGGCTAGGGGCCCACGAGCAGTACTTC. Encoded protein: CARLGAHEQYF. Based on the CDR3 plus reference TRBV7-9 and TRBJ2-7, the full variable domain is DTGVSQNPRHKITKRGQNVTFRCDPISEHNRLYWYRQTLGQGPEFLTYFQNEAQLEKSRLLSDRFSAERPKGSFSTLEIQRTEQGDSAMYLCARLGAHEQYFGPGTRLTVT.

The genes are TRBV7-9 and TRBJ2-5; 13 bases map to TRBD2. The V segment lost 2 bases and the J segment 3 bases; nucleotides outside the gene matches: 3. CDR1 and CDR2 from the germline V gene are SEHNR and FQNEAQ (reference sequence). This CDR3 is built from 16 residues. Here the CDR3 reads CASSLPGTSGKETQYF. As DNA, the CDR3 is TGTGCCAGCAGCTTACCCGGGACTAGCGGGAAAGAGACCCAGTACTTC.

This clone was seen a few times. Compared with germline, one end of the junction differs, possibly owing to a read error. The chain uses TRBV7-9 and TRBJ1-1; D is uncertain. The CDR3 loop spans 12 amino acids. Germline lookup yields CDR1 SEHNR and CDR2 FQNEAQ (reference sequence). CDR3 region: CSSSLEARGAFF. The DNA for the CDR3 is TGTTCCAGCAGCTTAGAGGCCCGGGGAGCTTTCTTT.